A single sample is the source of the 5 T cell receptor beta chains below, sequenced in a study of T cells in Graves' hyperthyroidism and ophthalmopathy. The investigators amplified TCR beta CDR3 regions from RNA transcripts. In the first-round RT-PCR of the TCR CDR3, the HTBI primer set was used. TCRdb re-called the multiplex PCR reads through MiXCR, storing one row per CDR3 protein. The sample has about 350,000 distinct CDR3 sequences; approximately 15% are singletons. Sequences were obtained from blood. The receptors stem from a woman in her 30s with Graves' hyperthyroidism.

This clonotype was counted at least ten times. The chain combines TRBV18 with TRBJ2-5; 7 bases are shared with TRBD1. The CDR3 runs to 13 residues. Germline V gene sequence: CDR1 KGHSH, CDR2 LQKENI. V lost 3 bases to trimming and J lost 2 bases; unmatched junction nucleotides: 0. CDR3 coding DNA: TGTGCCAGCTCACCGGGACAGCAAGAGACCCAGTACTTC. This encodes CASSPGQQETQYF.

The table lists this clonotype with many counts. The chain combines TRBV11-2 with TRBJ2-5, with D maybe TRBD1 (6 bases). The CDR3 extends over 16 amino acids. Germline V gene sequence: CDR1 SGHAT, CDR2 FQNNGV. V gave up 0 bases and J gave up 4 bases, with 15 bases separating them. The CDR3: CASSLEGTPVLETQYF. For the CDR3, the DNA is TGTGCCAGCAGCTTAGAAGGGACACCTGTCCTAGAGACCCAGTACTTC.

The chain employs TRBV12-3 or TRBV12-4 and TRBJ2-7; 7 positions match TRBD1. The trim removed 3 bases at V and 3 bases at J, leaving 8 bases unmatched. The CDR3 sequence is 15 residues long. CDR3 residues: CASSFPGQERYEQYF. In DNA, the CDR3 is TGTGCCAGCAGTTTCCCTGGACAGGAACGCTACGAGCAGTACTTC.

In its sample, this clonotype was seen many times. This chain links TRBV7-2 with TRBJ2-5; 9 positions agree with TRBD2. The CDR3 extends over 15 amino acids. J lost 5 bases, V lost 3 bases, and 7 bases had no gene match. CDR1 and CDR2 from the germline V gene are SGHTA and FQGNSA. CDR3 sequence (DNA): TGTGCCAGCAGCTTCGCGGGAGGGCCTTTTGAGACCCAGTACTTC. This translates into CASSFAGGPFETQYF.

This clonotype was observed at least ten times. The chain is built from TRBV14 and TRBJ2-1; 10 nucleotides line up with TRBD2. The CDR3 sequence is 19 residues long. The V gene's germline CDR1 is SGHDN and CDR2 FVKESK. J lost 0 bases, V lost 0 bases, and 8 bases had no gene match. The CDR3 region has the DNA TGTGCCAGCAGCCAAGACCCCCTCGGACTAGCGGCCTCCTACAATGAGCAGTTCTTC. This encodes CASSQDPLGLAASYNEQFF.